The table lists the clone carrying this T cell receptor (beta chain) with many counts. J was trimmed by 0 bases and V by 6 bases; bases with no gene match: 4. The CDR3 runs 14 residues. This entry belongs to a study of regulatory T cells in long-lasting Graves disease. At the level of the study: Persistent Graves' disease denoted over 5 years of antithyroid drugs plus positive TSH receptor antibodies.

Relying on iRepertoire HTBI primers and Arm-PCR of CDR3 regions, the team built TCR beta libraries. Per the original data handling: Across all samples, under 65 TRBV segments and 15 or so TRBJ segments were identified. TCRdb processed the multiplex PCR reads anew with MiXCR; each CDR3 protein has one entry. It is TCRdb's table, rather than the study itself, that gives the V and J calls and clone size. The profile shows over 650,000 distinct CDR3 sequences, approximately 31% of them singletons. Documented time point: persistent/refractory GD, antithyroid drugs over 5 years with positive TRAb. With RNA extracted from PBMCs as input, the TCR library was made. EDTA tubes received roughly 8.6 milliliters of drawn peripheral blood.

Here the sequenced sample was peripheral blood mononuclear cells (PBMCs), taken when the disease was refractory, from a patient treated with antithyroid drugs. The J gene is TRBJ2-5, the V gene TRBV12-3 or TRBV12-4, with TRBD1 matching over 7 bases. This receptor was obtained from a female donor with Graves disease. As DNA, the CDR3 is TGTGCCAGCAGGGGGACAGCCCACCAAGAGACCCAGTACTTC. The encoded protein is CASRGTAHQETQYF.